One sample yielded the 4 T cell receptor beta chains listed below, sequenced in a study of T cells in women clearing cervical HPV infection. Here immunoSEQ multiplex PCR was the method, and the copy in TCRdb shows in-frame clones only, minus some. In all, the sample yields about 21,000 clones. Sequencing was carried out using blood buffy coat. The receptor source for this set is a woman aged 18 to 69 with a cervical HPV16 infection that either progressed to CIN3+ or cleared (not recorded which).

In the case of this clone: Read coverage stops 3 residues before the CDR3 terminus; the germline J gene supplies the remainder. The chain recombines TRBV6-2 or TRBV6-3 with TRBJ2-5, with a weak D call TRBD2 (5 bases). CDR3 length: 15 amino acids. CDR1 is MNHEY, CDR2 SVGEGT, per germline. Trimming pared 2 bases from V and 7 bases from J, leaving 17 bases between. This CDR3 reads CASSYKSGLGGTQYF. CDR3 DNA (partial): TGTGCCAGCAGTTACAAAAGCGGCCTAGGCGGGACC.

The covered CDR3 bases are TGTGCCAGCAGTCCCGCGACAGGGGGCTCCTACAATGAG. Translating it yields CASSPATGGSYNE. The CDR3 in full is CASSPATGGSYNEQFF. The chain is built from TRBV6-2 or TRBV6-3 and TRBJ2-1, with 9 bases matching TRBD1. The read ends 3 residues before the CDR3 terminus; that terminus is restored from the germline J gene. The CDR3 is made up of 16 amino acids. V shed 5 bases, J shed 0 bases, and the junction held 5 bases outside the gene matches. Germline CDR1 is MNHEY and CDR2 is SVGEGT.

As concerns this clone: The read stops 3 residues short of the end of the CDR3; the missing end is completed from the germline J gene. J is TRBJ2-7 and V is TRBV11-1; 11 bases are a match to TRBD2. V was pared by 6 bases and J by 2 bases, with 6 bases of the junction left unmatched. The CDR3 covers 15 residues. The germline CDR1 and CDR2 sequences are SGHAT and FQDESV (reference sequence). The chain's CDR3 is CASSARLAGTYEQYF. The DNA read from the CDR3 is TGTGCCAGCAGTGCTAGACTAGCGGGAACCTACGAG.

A word on this clone: The CDR3 extends 3 residues past the end of the read, so its final part is completed from the germline J gene. The rearrangement links TRBV30 to TRBJ1-4; tentative D call: TRBD1 (6 bases). CDR1 is GTSNPN, CDR2 SVGIG, per germline (reference sequence). Deletions cut 0 bases from V and 8 bases from J, with 10 bases between. This CDR3 is built from 13 residues. The CDR3 loop reads CAWSVQGFEKLFF. Incomplete CDR3 DNA: TGTGCCTGGAGTGTACAGGGATTCGAAAAA. Full variable domain (rest looked up from reference TRBV30 and TRBJ1-4): SQTIHQWPATLVQPVGSPLSLECTVEGTSNPNLYWYRQAAGRGLQLLFYSVGIGQISSEVPQNLSASRPQDRQFILSSKKLLLSDSGFYLCAWSVQGFEKLFFGSGTQLSVL.